This T cell receptor beta chain originates from a study of early T cells in non-severe SARS-CoV-2 infection. Background on the study: Sequencing input comprised bulk RNA from unsorted whole blood; chain pairing was not available. Study-wide points: VDJdb-based matching was biased toward anti-spike CD8 responses and missed private and CD4 specificities.

There are a few counts of this clonotype. Antigen specificity is unknown. Each cDNA molecule carried a unique molecular identifier. TCRdb fed the 5' RACE reads into MiXCR, producing one record per CDR3 protein. The top ten clones hold around 1.4% of a sample with around 68,000 distinct CDR3 sequences, around 12% of them seen once. V was cut by 2 bases and J by 10 bases, with 11 bases left in between. Germline loops: CDR1 SGHVS, CDR2 FNYEAQ. The CDR3 extends over 12 amino acids. The clonotype originates from an adult who was a healthcare worker with PCR-confirmed SARS-CoV-2 infection or an uninfected control (not recorded which). This chain uses TRBV7-6 with TRBJ2-5; D is unclear. Sequenced material: whole blood, taken at baseline. The CDR3 sequence is CASSLPPAFQYF. CDR3 nucleotide sequence: TGTGCCAGCAGCTTACCACCAGCGTTCCAGTACTTC.